The 30 T cell receptor beta chains below were found in one sample sequenced in a study of T cell changes during pregnancy in multiple sclerosis (dated by TCRdb to 2018 to 2020). The library relied on the immunoSEQ multiplex PCR assay. The table was pulled from immuneACCESS by TCRdb, which kept in-frame rearrangements only. Such tables lose some clones; where checked, under half of the loss comes from unresolved V genes, and the rest has no known cause. In this sample the table shows 45,000 to 70,000 clones, about 90% of which occur a single time. The ten largest clonotypes hold just under 0.2% of the sample. This specimen was CD4+ T cells from peripheral blood mononuclear cells, taken in the second trimester of pregnancy. These receptors were obtained from a female donor with multiple sclerosis, enrolled in a pregnancy study.

The chain is built from TRBV5-1 and TRBJ2-1, with D possibly TRBD2 on 6 matching bases. Per the germline V gene, CDR1 is SGHRS and CDR2 is YFSETQ. The CDR3 is 17 amino acids. Trimming cost V 0 bases and J 6 bases, with 19 bases left between them. CDR3 DNA: TGCGCCAGCAGCTTGGCTTCTCGGGGGTCTGGAGGCAATGAGCAGTTCTTC. Residues: CASSLASRGSGGNEQFF. The variable domain in full, with the rest retrieved from reference TRBV5-1 and TRBJ2-1, is KAGVTQTPRYLIKTRGQQVTLSCSPISGHRSVSWYQQTPGQGLQFLFEYFSETQRNKGNFPGRFSGRQFSNSRSEMNVSTLELGDSALYLCASSLASRGSGGNEQFFGPGTRLTVL.

CDR3 region: CASSYSRTGGSPLHF. DNA of the CDR3: TGTGCCAGCAGTTACTCTAGGACGGGAGGTTCACCCCTCCACTTT. The chain carries TRBV6-5 and TRBJ1-6, with unresolved D. This CDR3 has 15 amino acids. The ends were cut back, 0 bases at V and 9 bases at J, with 12 bases in the middle. CDR1 and CDR2 (germline): MNHEY, SVGAGI.

The chain employs TRBV28 and TRBJ2-1; TRBD2 agrees at 7 bases. The CDR3 is 16 amino acids. Germline V gene sequence: CDR1 MDHEN, CDR2 SYDVKM. With 8 bases clipped from V and 1 base from J, the junction kept 11 bases outside the gene matches. The CDR3 sequence: CASPPGGQFSYNEQFF. The DNA of the CDR3 is TGTGCCAGCCCCCCGGGGGGTCAGTTTTCCTACAATGAGCAGTTCTTC. The full variable domain, with the rest looked up from reference TRBV28 and TRBJ2-1, is DVKVTQSSRYLVKRTGEKVFLECVQDMDHENMFWYRQDPGLGLRLIYFSYDVKMKEKGDIPEGYSVSREKKERFSLILESASTNQTSMYLCASPPGGQFSYNEQFFGPGTRLTVL.

The genes are TRBV6-6 and TRBJ2-5, with a weak D call TRBD2 (6 bases). The CDR3 spans 14 residues. Trimming left V 3 bases short and J 1 base short, with 9 bases between. Germline V lookup: CDR1 MNHNY, CDR2 SVGAGI (reference sequence). CDR3 amino acids: CASSYWRGQETQYF. The CDR3 DNA follows: TGTGCCAGCAGTTATTGGCGGGGCCAAGAGACCCAGTACTTC.

CDR3 sequence: CASSYLQSSYNSPLHF. The DNA for the CDR3 is TGCGCCAGCAGTTACTTACAGTCCTCCTATAATTCACCCCTCCACTTT. The J gene is TRBJ1-6, the V gene TRBV5-1; D gene ambiguous. V lost 5 bases, J lost 0 bases, and 12 bases lay in between. This CDR3 spans 16 amino acids. CDR1 and CDR2 from the germline V gene are SGHRS and YFSETQ.

The V call is TRBV5-4, the J call TRBJ1-2; no reliable D call. V lost 0 bases, J lost 5 bases, and 14 bases lay in between. Germline V gives CDR1 SGHNT, CDR2 YYREEE (reference sequence). The CDR3 length is 15 residues. The CDR3 loop is CASSLAWEAGYGYTF. The CDR3 DNA reads TGTGCCAGCAGCTTGGCCTGGGAGGCGGGTTATGGCTACACCTTC.

The rearrangement links TRBV5-4 to TRBJ2-2; a weak D match, TRBD2 (6 bases). The V gene lost 2 bases and the J gene lost 4 bases, with 12 bases spanning the gap. Germline V gene sequence: CDR1 SGHNT, CDR2 YYREEE (reference sequence). The CDR3 is 15 amino acids. The CDR3 region has the DNA TGTGCCAGCAGCTTTTATGTGGGGGGCACCGGGGAGCTGTTTTTT. This gives the protein CASSFYVGGTGELFF.

This sequence joins TRBV27 and TRBJ2-3, with 11 bases fitting TRBD2. The CDR3 sequence is 17 residues long. J gave up 1 base and V 5 bases, and 8 bases lay outside the gene matches. Germline-derived CDR1 and CDR2 are MNHEY and SMNVEV (reference sequence). CDR3 sequence: CASSPRTSGLGTDTQYF. DNA of the CDR3: TGTGCCAGCAGTCCCCGGACTAGCGGGTTAGGCACAGATACGCAGTATTTT.

This chain connects TRBV15 to TRBJ2-4; a weak D match, TRBD2 (5 bases). The CDR3 length is 13 residues. V was clipped by 7 bases and J by 7 bases, with 14 bases between them. CDR1 LNHNV and CDR2 YYDKDF come from the germline V gene (reference sequence). DNA for the CDR3: TGTGCCACCACCACGGAAAGGGAGAACATTCAGTACTTC. It codes for CATTTERENIQYF.

This chain connects TRBV7-2 to TRBJ2-3; tentatively, D is TRBD2 (5 bases). V lost 4 bases and J lost 5, with 10 bases in between. The CDR3 covers 13 residues. Germline CDR1 SGHTA, CDR2 FQGNSA. The CDR3 DNA is TGTGCCAGCAGCTCTTCGGCGGGAGATACGCAGTATTTT. Protein sequence: CASSSSAGDTQYF.

The chain links TRBV6-1 to TRBJ2-1; 10 nucleotides align to TRBD2. CDR1 MNHNS and CDR2 SASEGT come from the germline V gene. The CDR3 is 18 residues long. With V trimmed by 0 bases and J by 0 bases, 5 bases remained unmatched. The CDR3, as DNA: TGTGCCAGCAGTGAAGCGCTGGCTAGCGGGAGCTCCTACAATGAGCAGTTCTTC. This codes for CASSEALASGSSYNEQFF.

This clone has only one observation. This chain connects TRBV7-2 to TRBJ1-2; TRBD1 is a possible D gene (6 bases). With 2 bases removed from V and 0 bases from J, the gap between germline ends came to 7 bases. Germline-derived CDR1 and CDR2 are SGHTA and FQGNSA. There are 14 residues in the CDR3. CDR3: CASSLRGTNYGYTF. The DNA of the CDR3 is TGTGCCAGCAGCTTAAGGGGGACTAACTATGGCTACACCTTC. The whole variable domain, filled in from reference TRBV7-2 and TRBJ1-2, reads GAGVSQSPSNKVTEKGKDVELRCDPISGHTALYWYRQSLGQGLEFLIYFQGNSAPDKSGLPSDRFSAERTGGSVSTLTIQRTQQEDSAVYLCASSLRGTNYGYTFGSGTRLTVV.

This clone has only a few counts. V gene TRBV11-2 combines with J gene TRBJ1-4; TRBD1 agrees at 7 bases. The V segment lost 3 bases and the J segment 12 bases; nucleotides outside the gene matches: 4. There are 12 residues in the CDR3. Looked up from germline, CDR1 is SGHAT and CDR2 is FQNNGV. The CDR3 bases are TGTGCCAGCAGCTTCTTGACAGGGCAACTGTTTTTT. Protein product: CASSFLTGQLFF.

V gene TRBV7-8 combines with J gene TRBJ1-4; a weak D match, TRBD1 (5 bases). Trimming shortened V by 0 bases and J by 12 bases, and 11 bases separated the two germline ends. This CDR3 is built from 13 residues. CDR1 and CDR2 (germline): SGHVS, FQNEAQ. This CDR3 reads CASSLARGEELFF. CDR3 bases: TGTGCCAGCAGCTTAGCAAGGGGTGAGGAACTGTTTTTT.

V is TRBV19 and J is TRBJ2-1; 8 bases line up with TRBD2. V lost 1 base and J lost 7; bases outside the gene matches: 3. The CDR3 has 14 residues. Germline V CDR1 and CDR2: LNHDA, SQIVND (reference sequence). The CDR3 loop reads CASSIVAGPNEQFF. The CDR3 region has the DNA TGTGCCAGTAGTATAGTAGCGGGACCGAATGAGCAGTTCTTC.

The J gene is TRBJ2-2, the V gene TRBV5-1, with D uncertain. Between the trimmed V and J ends, which lost 0 bases and 7 bases, there was a span of 10 bases. This CDR3 has 14 amino acids. Looked up from germline, CDR1 is SGHRS and CDR2 is YFSETQ. CDR3 in amino acids: CASSLAELVGELFF. CDR3 in DNA: TGCGCCAGCAGCTTGGCCGAGTTGGTCGGGGAGCTGTTTTTT.

Regarding this clone: At one end, the junction sequence differs from germline, possibly due to a read error. The chain is built from TRBV7-6 and TRBJ1-3; D is unclear. The CDR3 length is 14 residues. CDR1 and CDR2 from the germline V gene are SGHVS and FNYEAQ. The CDR3 coding sequence is TGTGCCAGCAGCCCTAATAGCTCTGGAAACATCATATATTTT. Translating gives CASSPNSSGNIIYF.

This rearrangement joins TRBV11-2 to TRBJ2-7, with 9 bases identical to TRBD1. The CDR3 contains 15 residues. Trimming at V came to 5 bases and at J to 5 bases, leaving 10 bases not matched to a gene. CDR1 and CDR2 (germline): SGHAT, FQNNGV. The CDR3 spells CASSQTGTGKNEQYF. CDR3 in DNA: TGTGCCAGCAGCCAAACCGGGACAGGGAAGAACGAGCAGTACTTC.

The chain employs TRBV5-4 and TRBJ2-1; 7 bases are a match to TRBD1. J gave up 5 bases and V 4 bases, and 9 bases lay outside the gene matches. CDR1 and CDR2 from the germline V gene are SGHNT and YYREEE (reference sequence). This CDR3 is built from 15 residues. Here the CDR3 DNA reads TGTGCCAGCAGCCCACCCGGGACAGAGAACAATGAGCAGTTCTTC. Protein product: CASSPPGTENNEQFF. The full variable domain, in which reference TRBV5-4 and TRBJ2-1 provide the parts outside the CDR3, is ETGVTQSPTHLIKTRGQQVTLRCSSQSGHNTVSWYQQALGQGPQFIFQYYREEENGRGNFPPRFSGLQFPNYSSELNVNALELDDSALYLCASSPPGTENNEQFFGPGTRLTVL.

The rearrangement links TRBV2 to TRBJ2-7; 10 bases fit TRBD2. CDR1 is SNHLY and CDR2 is FYNNEI in the germline V gene. The CDR3 runs to 15 residues. The J segment lost 5 bases and the V segment lost 3 bases, leaving 7 bases of the junction unmatched. CDR3 nucleotides: TGTGCCAGCAGTGATTCTAGCGGGAGATCAGACGAGCAGTACTTC. Protein product: CASSDSSGRSDEQYF.

The chain joins TRBV19 to TRBJ1-2; the match to TRBD1 covers 9 bases. V was clipped by 5 bases and J by 4 bases; unmatched bases: 11. Germline CDR1 LNHDA, CDR2 SQIVND (reference sequence). The CDR3 length is 16 residues. CDR3 DNA sequence: TGTGCCAGTAGTCCTTTTCCGGGACAGGGCTTCTATGGCTACACCTTC. It specifies CASSPFPGQGFYGYTF.

The chain is built from TRBV19 and TRBJ1-5; D perhaps matches TRBD1 (6 bases). Germline V gene sequence: CDR1 LNHDA, CDR2 SQIVND (reference sequence). This CDR3 is 15 amino acids long. With 6 bases removed from V and 3 bases from J, the gap between germline ends came to 15 bases. CDR3 amino acids: CASRTAGTTNQPQHF. CDR3 nucleotide sequence: TGTGCCAGTAGAACCGCCGGGACAACCAATCAGCCCCAGCATTTT.

The chain is built from TRBV6-5 and TRBJ1-5, with a possible D match to TRBD1 (6 bases). CDR3 length equals 15 residues. V was cut by 6 bases and J by 7 bases, with 19 bases left in between. Germline V gives CDR1 MNHEY, CDR2 SVGAGI. The DNA for the CDR3 is TGTGCCAGCAGCGAGGACAGAACCTGGGGGCAGCCCCAGCATTTT. Protein: CASSEDRTWGQPQHF.

This chain connects TRBV2 to TRBJ2-1; 9 bases agree with TRBD1. J was trimmed by 0 bases and V by 6 bases; bases with no gene match: 15. The CDR3 is 19 amino acids. CDR1 is SNHLY and CDR2 is FYNNEI in the germline V gene. The CDR3 coding sequence is TGTGCCAGCAGCCAGCGGCCGCGACAGGGGGTGAGCTCCTACAATGAGCAGTTCTTC. Amino acids: CASSQRPRQGVSSYNEQFF.

This clone was observed a single time. CDR3 in DNA: TGTGCCAGCAGCGTAGAACAGGGTGGTGGTGGCTACACCTTC. Protein sequence: CASSVEQGGGGYTF. The chain combines TRBV9 with TRBJ1-2; D may be TRBD1 (6 bases). The V end was cut by 0 bases, the J end by 7 bases, with 13 bases between. This CDR3 spans 14 amino acids. CDR1 is SGDLS, CDR2 YYNGEE, per germline.

V gene TRBV10-3 combines with J gene TRBJ2-5; 9 positions match TRBD2. The CDR3 is 15 residues long. V was pared by 6 bases and J by 4 bases, with 9 bases of the junction left unmatched. Germline CDR1 reads ENHRY; CDR2 reads SYGVKD. CDR3 sequence (DNA): TGTGCCATCAGAAGTGCGGGAGGGCCTGGAGAGACCCAGTACTTC. This encodes CAIRSAGGPGETQYF.

This clone was seen more than once but under ten times. The chain uses TRBV4-1 and TRBJ1-4; tentative D call: TRBD1 (6 bases). This CDR3 contains 14 residues. Per the germline V gene, CDR1 is MGHRA and CDR2 is YSYEKL. V was trimmed by 0 bases and J by 8 bases, leaving 10 bases between them. CDR3: CASSQEGAGEKLFF. The CDR3 DNA reads TGCGCCAGCAGCCAAGAGGGGGCAGGGGAAAAACTGTTTTTT.

The table lists this clone with a few counts. The chain is built from TRBV7-3 and TRBJ2-2; TRBD2 is a possible D gene (5 bases). V lost 2 bases and J lost 4, with 8 bases in between. The CDR3 runs to 14 residues. Germline V gene sequence: CDR1 SGHTA, CDR2 FQGTGA. The chain's CDR3 is CASSLEGSTGELFF. CDR3 bases: TGTGCCAGCAGCTTAGAGGGCAGCACCGGGGAGCTGTTTTTT.

This chain links TRBV30 with TRBJ1-2; D not certain. The CDR3 contains 10 residues. Germline assignment: CDR1 GTSNPN and CDR2 SVGIG (reference sequence). V was shortened by 5 bases and J by 4 bases, with 5 bases between the two germline ends. The CDR3 loop is CAWLSYGYTF. CDR3 DNA sequence: TGTGCCTGGTTGAGCTATGGCTACACCTTC.

The V call is TRBV2, the J call TRBJ1-1, with 12 bases matching TRBD1. Germline V gene lookup returns CDR1 SNHLY and CDR2 FYNNEI. CDR3 length: 15 amino acids. J gave up 5 bases and V 6 bases, and 7 bases lay outside the gene matches. CDR3 loop: CASRPGTGGYTEAFF. CDR3 coding DNA: TGTGCCAGCAGGCCCGGGACAGGGGGCTATACTGAAGCTTTCTTT.